The T cell receptor (beta chain) under discussion was sequenced for a study of blood T cell repertoires in COVID-19. The J segment lost 0 bases and the V segment lost 8 bases, leaving 4 bases of the junction unmatched. CDR1 and CDR2 from the germline V gene are SNHLY and FYNNEI. This CDR3 is 14 amino acids long. The table came from immunoSEQ multiplex PCR; TCRdb's copy has only in-frame clones and leaves some out. The sample contains 130,000 or so clones, about 79% of which appear only once. The chain carries TRBV2 and TRBJ1-3, with 7 nucleotides matching TRBD1. Sequences were obtained from PBMCs or T cells enriched from blood (not recorded which). This receptor was obtained from a man aged 50-59 years who had recovered from COVID-19. The CDR3 DNA reads TGTGCCAGCGGACAGGCTACCTCTGGAAACACCATATATTTT. It encodes CASGQATSGNTIYF.